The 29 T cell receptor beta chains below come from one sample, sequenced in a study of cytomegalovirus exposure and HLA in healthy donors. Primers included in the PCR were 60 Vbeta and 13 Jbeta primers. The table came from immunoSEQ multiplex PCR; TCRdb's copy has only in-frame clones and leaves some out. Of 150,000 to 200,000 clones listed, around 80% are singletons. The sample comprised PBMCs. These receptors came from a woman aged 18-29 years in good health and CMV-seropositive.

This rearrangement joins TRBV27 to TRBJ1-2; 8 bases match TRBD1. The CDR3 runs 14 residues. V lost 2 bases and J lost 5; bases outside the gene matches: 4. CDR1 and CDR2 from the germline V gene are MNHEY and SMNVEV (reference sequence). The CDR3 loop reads CASSLRTGNYGYTF. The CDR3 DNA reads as TGTGCCAGCAGTTTACGGACAGGGAATTATGGCTACACCTTC.

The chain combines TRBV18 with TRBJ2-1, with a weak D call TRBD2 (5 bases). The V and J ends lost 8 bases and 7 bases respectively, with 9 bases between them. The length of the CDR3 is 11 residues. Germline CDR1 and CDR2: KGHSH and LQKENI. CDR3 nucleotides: TGTGCCAGCAGGACGGGGAATGAGCAGTTCTTC. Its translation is CASRTGNEQFF. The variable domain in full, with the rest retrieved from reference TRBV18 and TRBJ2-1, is NAGVMQNPRHLVRRRGQEARLRCSPMKGHSHVYWYRQLPEEGLKFMVYLQKENIIDESGMPKERFSAEFPKEGPSILRIQQVVRGDSAAYFCASRTGNEQFFGPGTRLTVL.

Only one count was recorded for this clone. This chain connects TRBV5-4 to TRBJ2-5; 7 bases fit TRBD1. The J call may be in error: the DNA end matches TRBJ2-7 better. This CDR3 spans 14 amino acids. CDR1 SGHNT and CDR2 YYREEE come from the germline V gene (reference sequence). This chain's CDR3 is CATLTQGNSYEQYF. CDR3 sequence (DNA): TGTGCCACTTTAACACAGGGGAACTCCTACGAGCAGTACTTC.

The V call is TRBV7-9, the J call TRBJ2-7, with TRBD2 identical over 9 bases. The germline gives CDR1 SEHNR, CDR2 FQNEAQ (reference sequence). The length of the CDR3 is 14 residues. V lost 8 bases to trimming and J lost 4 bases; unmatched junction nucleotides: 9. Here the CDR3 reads CASGHSGGPYEQYF. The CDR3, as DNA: TGTGCCAGCGGGCATAGCGGGGGCCCGTACGAGCAGTACTTC.

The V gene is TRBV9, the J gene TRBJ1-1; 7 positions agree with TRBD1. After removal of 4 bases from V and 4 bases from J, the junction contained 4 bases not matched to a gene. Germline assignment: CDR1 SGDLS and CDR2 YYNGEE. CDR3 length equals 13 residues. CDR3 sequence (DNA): TGTGCCAGCAGCCTCCGGACAGGCACTGAAGCTTTCTTT. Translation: CASSLRTGTEAFF.

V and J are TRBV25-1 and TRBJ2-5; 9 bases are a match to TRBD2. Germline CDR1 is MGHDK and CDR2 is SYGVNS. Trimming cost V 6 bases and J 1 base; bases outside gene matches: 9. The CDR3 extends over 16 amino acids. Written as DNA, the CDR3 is TGTGCCAGCAGGGATAGCGGGGGCCGAATCCAAGAGACCCAGTACTTC. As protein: CASRDSGGRIQETQYF. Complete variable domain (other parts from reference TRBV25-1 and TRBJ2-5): EADIYQTPRYLVIGTGKKITLECSQTMGHDKMYWYQQDPGMELHLIHYSYGVNSTEKGDLSSESTVSRIRTEHFPLTLESARPSHTSQYLCASRDSGGRIQETQYFGPGTRLLVL.

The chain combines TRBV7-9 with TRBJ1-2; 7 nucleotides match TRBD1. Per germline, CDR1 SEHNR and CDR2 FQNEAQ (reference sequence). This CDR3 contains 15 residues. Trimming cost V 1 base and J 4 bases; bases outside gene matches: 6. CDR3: CASSLGHGTVYGYTF. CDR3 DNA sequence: TGTGCCAGCAGCTTAGGACACGGGACAGTCTATGGCTACACCTTC.

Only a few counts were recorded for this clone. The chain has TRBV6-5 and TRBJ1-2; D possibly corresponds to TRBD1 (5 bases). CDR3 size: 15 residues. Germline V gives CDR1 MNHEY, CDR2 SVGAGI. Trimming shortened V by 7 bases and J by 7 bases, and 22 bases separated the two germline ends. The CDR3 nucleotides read TGTGCCAGCATCGCGAACCGCAGGGCCCGTAGTGGCTACACCTTC. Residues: CASIANRRARSGYTF.

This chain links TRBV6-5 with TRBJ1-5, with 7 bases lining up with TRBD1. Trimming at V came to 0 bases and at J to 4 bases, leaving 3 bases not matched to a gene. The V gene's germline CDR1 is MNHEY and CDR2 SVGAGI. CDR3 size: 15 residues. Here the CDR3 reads CASSYSTGNNQPQHF. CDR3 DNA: TGTGCCAGCAGTTACTCGACAGGGAATAATCAGCCCCAGCATTTT.

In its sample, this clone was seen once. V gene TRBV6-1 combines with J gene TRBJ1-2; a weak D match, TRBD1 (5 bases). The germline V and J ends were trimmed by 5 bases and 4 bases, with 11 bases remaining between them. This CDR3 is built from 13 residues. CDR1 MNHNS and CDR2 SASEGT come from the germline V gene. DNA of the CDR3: TGTGCCAGCAGTTTCCAGGGAGGCTATGGCTACACCTTC. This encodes CASSFQGGYGYTF.

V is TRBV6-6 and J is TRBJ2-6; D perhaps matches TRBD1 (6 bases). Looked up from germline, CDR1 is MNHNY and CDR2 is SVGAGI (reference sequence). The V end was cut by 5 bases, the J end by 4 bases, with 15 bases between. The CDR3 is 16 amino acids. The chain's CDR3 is CASSTHRVIGANVLTF. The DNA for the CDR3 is TGTGCCAGCAGTACCCACAGGGTTATAGGGGCCAACGTCCTGACTTTC.

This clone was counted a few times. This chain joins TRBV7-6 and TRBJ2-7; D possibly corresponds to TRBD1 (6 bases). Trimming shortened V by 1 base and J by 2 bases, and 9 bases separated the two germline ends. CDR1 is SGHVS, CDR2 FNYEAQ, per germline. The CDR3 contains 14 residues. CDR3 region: CASSLGGHPYEQYF. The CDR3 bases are TGTGCCAGCAGCTTAGGGGGGCACCCCTACGAGCAGTACTTC.

CDR3 nucleotides: TGTGCCAGCAGCCCCTCTAGCGGAACCTACGAGCAGTACTTC. Protein product: CASSPSSGTYEQYF. The chain is built from TRBV7-9 and TRBJ2-5; TRBD2 matches at 7 bases. The end of the DNA fits TRBJ2-7 better, so the J call may be wrong. Germline V CDR1 and CDR2: SEHNR, FQNEAQ (reference sequence). The CDR3 has 14 amino acids.

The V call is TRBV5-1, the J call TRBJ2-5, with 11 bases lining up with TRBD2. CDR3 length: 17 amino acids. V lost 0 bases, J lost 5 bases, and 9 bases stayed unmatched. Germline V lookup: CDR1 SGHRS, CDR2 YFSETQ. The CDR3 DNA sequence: TGCGCCAGCAGCTTGGTCACTAGCGGGGGACAAGAGGAGACCCAGTACTTC. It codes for CASSLVTSGGQEETQYF.

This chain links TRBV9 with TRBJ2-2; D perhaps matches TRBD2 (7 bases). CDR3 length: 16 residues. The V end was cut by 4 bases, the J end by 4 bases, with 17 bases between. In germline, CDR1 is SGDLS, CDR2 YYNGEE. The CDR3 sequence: CASSYGGGRGTGELFF. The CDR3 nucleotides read TGTGCCAGCAGCTATGGGGGGGGGCGGGGCACCGGGGAGCTGTTTTTT.

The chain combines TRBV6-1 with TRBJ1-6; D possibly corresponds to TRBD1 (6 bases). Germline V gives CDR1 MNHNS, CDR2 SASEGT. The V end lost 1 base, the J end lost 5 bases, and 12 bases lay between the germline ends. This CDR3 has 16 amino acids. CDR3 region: CASSEGQGFNNSPLHF. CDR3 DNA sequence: TGTGCCAGCAGTGAAGGGCAGGGGTTTAATAATTCACCCCTCCACTTT.

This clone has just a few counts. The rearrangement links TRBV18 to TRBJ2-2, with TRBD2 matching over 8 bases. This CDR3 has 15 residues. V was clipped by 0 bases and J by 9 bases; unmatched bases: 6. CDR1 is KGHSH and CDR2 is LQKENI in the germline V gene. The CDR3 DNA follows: TGTGCCAGCTCACCACCGGGACTAGTGAATTGGGAGCTGTTTTTT. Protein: CASSPPGLVNWELFF.

The DNA of the CDR3 is TGTGCCAGTAGTCAGGACAGTTATGGCTACACCTTC. This translates into CASSQDSYGYTF. The V gene is TRBV19, the J gene TRBJ1-2, with a weak D call TRBD1 (6 bases). The length of the CDR3 is 12 residues. Looked up from germline, CDR1 is LNHDA and CDR2 is SQIVND (reference sequence). Trimming took off 5 bases at V and 5 bases at J, with 9 bases between the two ends.

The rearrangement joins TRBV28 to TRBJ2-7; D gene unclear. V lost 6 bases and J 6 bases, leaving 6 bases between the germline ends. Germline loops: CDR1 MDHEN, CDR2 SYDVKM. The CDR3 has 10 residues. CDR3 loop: CASSDFEQYF. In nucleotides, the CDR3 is TGTGCCAGCAGCGACTTCGAGCAGTACTTC.

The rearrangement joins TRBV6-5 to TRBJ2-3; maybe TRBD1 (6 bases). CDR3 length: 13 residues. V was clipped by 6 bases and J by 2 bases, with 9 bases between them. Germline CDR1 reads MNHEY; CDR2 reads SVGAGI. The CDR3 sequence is CASRPGHTDTQYF. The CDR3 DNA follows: TGTGCCAGCAGGCCGGGACACACAGATACGCAGTATTTT.

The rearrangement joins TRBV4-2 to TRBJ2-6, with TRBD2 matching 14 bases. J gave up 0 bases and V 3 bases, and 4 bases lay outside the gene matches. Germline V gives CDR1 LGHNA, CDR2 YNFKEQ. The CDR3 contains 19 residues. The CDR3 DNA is TGTGCCAGCAGCCACCAAGGACTAGCGGGGGGCTCTGGGGCCAACGTCCTGACTTTC. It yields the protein CASSHQGLAGGSGANVLTF.

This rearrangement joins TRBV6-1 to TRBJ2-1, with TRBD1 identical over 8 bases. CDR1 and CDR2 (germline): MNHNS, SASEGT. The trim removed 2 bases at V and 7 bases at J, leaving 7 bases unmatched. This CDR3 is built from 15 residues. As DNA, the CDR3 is TGTGCCAGCAGTGAACCCCCCGACAGGGGAAATGAGCAGTTCTTC. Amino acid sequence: CASSEPPDRGNEQFF.

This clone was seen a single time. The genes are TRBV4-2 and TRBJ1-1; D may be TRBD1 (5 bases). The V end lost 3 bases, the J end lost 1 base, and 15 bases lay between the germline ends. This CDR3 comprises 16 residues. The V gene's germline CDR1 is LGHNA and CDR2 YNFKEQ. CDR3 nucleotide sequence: TGTGCCAGCAGCCAGGGATCAGGGTTGGGGAACACTGAAGCTTTCTTT. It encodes CASSQGSGLGNTEAFF.

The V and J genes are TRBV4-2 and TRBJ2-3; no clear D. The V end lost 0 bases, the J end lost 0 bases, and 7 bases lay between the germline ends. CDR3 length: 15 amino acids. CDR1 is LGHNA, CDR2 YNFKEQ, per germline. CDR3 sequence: CASSQDVSSTDTQYF. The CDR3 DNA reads TGTGCCAGCAGCCAAGATGTCTCTAGCACAGATACGCAGTATTTT.

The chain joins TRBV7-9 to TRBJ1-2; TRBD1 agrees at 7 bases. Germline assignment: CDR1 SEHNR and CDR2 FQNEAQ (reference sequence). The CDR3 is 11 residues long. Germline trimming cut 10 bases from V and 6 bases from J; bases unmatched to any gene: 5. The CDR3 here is CATQGGDGYTF. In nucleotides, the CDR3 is TGTGCCACCCAAGGGGGCGATGGCTACACCTTC.

CDR3 residues: CASSHEDRVGGGELFF. DNA for the CDR3: TGCGCCAGCAGCCACGAGGACAGGGTGGGAGGCGGGGAGCTGTTTTTT. The chain employs TRBV4-1 and TRBJ2-2; 8 bases are shared with TRBD1. Germline CDR1 MGHRA, CDR2 YSYEKL. The CDR3 runs to 16 residues. V was pared by 3 bases and J by 7 bases, with 10 bases of the junction left unmatched.

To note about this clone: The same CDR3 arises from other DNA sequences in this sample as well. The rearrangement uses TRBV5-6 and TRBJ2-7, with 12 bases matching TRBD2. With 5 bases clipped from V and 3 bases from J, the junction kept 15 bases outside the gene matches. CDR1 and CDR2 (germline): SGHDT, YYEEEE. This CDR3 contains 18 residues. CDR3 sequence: CASSSTLQPGLAGYEQYF. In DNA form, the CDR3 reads TGTGCCAGCAGTTCCACCCTTCAACCGGGACTAGCGGGCTACGAGCAGTACTTC. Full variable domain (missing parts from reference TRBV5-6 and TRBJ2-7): DAGVTQSPTHLIKTRGQQVTLRCSPKSGHDTVSWYQQALGQGPQFIFQYYEEEERQRGNFPDRFSGHQFPNYSSELNVNALLLGDSALYLCASSSTLQPGLAGYEQYFGPGTRLTVT.

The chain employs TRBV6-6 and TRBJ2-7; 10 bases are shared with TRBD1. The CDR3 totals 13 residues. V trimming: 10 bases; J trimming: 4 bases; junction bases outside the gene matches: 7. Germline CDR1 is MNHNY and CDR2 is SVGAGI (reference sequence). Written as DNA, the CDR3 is TGTGCCACTTTATGGGGACAGGGGTACGAGCAGTACTTC. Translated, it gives CATLWGQGYEQYF.

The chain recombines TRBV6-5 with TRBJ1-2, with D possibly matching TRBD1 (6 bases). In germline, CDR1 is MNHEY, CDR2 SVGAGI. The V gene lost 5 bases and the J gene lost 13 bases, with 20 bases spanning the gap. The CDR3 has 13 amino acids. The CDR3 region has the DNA TGTGCCAGCAGTACCCCGAGGGGGGGCGAGTCCACCTTC. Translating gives CASSTPRGGESTF.